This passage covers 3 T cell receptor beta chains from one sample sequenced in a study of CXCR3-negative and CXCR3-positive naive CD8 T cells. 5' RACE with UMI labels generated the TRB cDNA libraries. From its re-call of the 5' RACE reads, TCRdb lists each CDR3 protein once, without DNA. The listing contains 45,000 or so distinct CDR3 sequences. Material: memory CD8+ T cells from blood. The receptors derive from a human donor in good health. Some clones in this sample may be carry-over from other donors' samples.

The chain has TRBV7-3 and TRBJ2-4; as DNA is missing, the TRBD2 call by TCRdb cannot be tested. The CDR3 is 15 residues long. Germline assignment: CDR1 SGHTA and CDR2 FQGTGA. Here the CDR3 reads CASTATGGRFDIQYF.

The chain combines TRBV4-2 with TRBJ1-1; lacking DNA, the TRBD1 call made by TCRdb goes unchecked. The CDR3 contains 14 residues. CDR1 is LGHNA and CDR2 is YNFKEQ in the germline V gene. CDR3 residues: CASSPSTGNTEAFF.

CDR3 residues: CASSLTGQNSLSYGYTF. The V call is TRBV5-1, the J call TRBJ1-2; the TRBD1 assignment by TCRdb is unverifiable without DNA. This CDR3 has 17 amino acids. Per germline, CDR1 SGHRS and CDR2 YFSETQ.